This T cell receptor (beta chain) was profiled in a study of T cells in women clearing cervical HPV infection. The table came from immunoSEQ multiplex PCR; TCRdb's copy has only in-frame clones and leaves some out. The sample totals about 41,000 clones. Unmatched junction bases numbered 6, after V lost 10 bases and J lost 4 bases. The CDR3 contains 13 residues. Looked up from germline, CDR1 is SNHLY and CDR2 is FYNNEI. About this clone: From the germline J gene comes the end of the CDR3, since the read stops 3 residues before it.

The TCR comes from a woman aged 18 to 69 with a cervical HPV16 infection that either progressed to CIN3+ or cleared (not recorded which). The chain recombines TRBV2 with TRBJ2-5, with 10 bases lining up with TRBD1. Sequencing was carried out using blood buffy coat. CDR3 DNA, as far as it was read: TGTGCCACCGAGGACAGGGGGAGAGAGACC. This encodes CATEDRGRET. The whole CDR3 protein is CATEDRGRETQYF.